This is a list of T cell receptor beta chains from one sample in a study of blood T cell repertoires in COVID-19. Sequenced by immunoSEQ multiplex PCR; TCRdb stores in-frame clones only, minus some. The sample has 150,000 to 200,000 clones; over 70% are singletons. Material: PBMCs or T cells enriched from blood (not recorded which). The receptors were gathered from a woman aged 60-75 years who had recovered from COVID-19. The CDR3 runs from the conserved cysteine through the conserved F or W. Fields, in order: clone size, J gene, V gene, D gene, CDR3 DNA, CDR3 protein. D genes are given only for firm matches. Size values are once, few and many counts, or a class for expanded clones, and some rows have none.

abundance: .
j_gene: TRBJ1-2
v_gene: TRBV12-3/TRBV12-4
d_gene: .
CDR3nt: TGTGCCAGCACCAGCTCAGGGCTTTATGGCTACACCTTC
CDR3aa: CASTSSGLYGYTF

abundance: .
j_gene: TRBJ1-1
v_gene: TRBV5-1
d_gene: .
CDR3nt: TGCGCCAGCAGCCCGGACTGGACTCTGGACACTGAAGCTTTCTTT
CDR3aa: CASSPDWTLDTEAFF

abundance: .
j_gene: TRBJ2-2
v_gene: TRBV11-2
d_gene: TRBD1
CDR3nt: TGTGCCAGCAGCCTCGGACAGGGGAACACCGGGGAGCTGTTTTTT
CDR3aa: CASSLGQGNTGELFF

abundance: .
j_gene: TRBJ1-2
v_gene: TRBV12-3/TRBV12-4
d_gene: .
CDR3nt: TGTGCCAGCAGCCTTGCCCCAGGGGCTAGCTACACCTTC
CDR3aa: CASSLAPGASYTF

abundance: .
j_gene: TRBJ2-2
v_gene: TRBV29-1
d_gene: .
CDR3nt: TGCAGCGTTTGGCAGGGTAACGCCGGGGAGCTGTTTTTT
CDR3aa: CSVWQGNAGELFF

abundance: many
j_gene: TRBJ2-1
v_gene: TRBV5-1
d_gene: TRBD2
CDR3nt: TGCGCCAGCAGCCCGGGACTAGCGGGGGAGGGGGAGCAGTTCTTC
CDR3aa: CASSPGLAGEGEQFF

abundance: .
j_gene: TRBJ1-3
v_gene: TRBV5-5
d_gene: .
CDR3nt: TGTGCCAGCAGCTGGGGGCAGGGATCTGGAAACACCATATATTTT
CDR3aa: CASSWGQGSGNTIYF

abundance: .
j_gene: TRBJ1-4
v_gene: TRBV29-1
d_gene: TRBD1
CDR3nt: TGCAGCGCTCTCCGGGACAGGGGGATAAATGAAAAACTGTTTTTT
CDR3aa: CSALRDRGINEKLFF

abundance: .
j_gene: TRBJ1-2
v_gene: TRBV6-5
d_gene: TRBD1
CDR3nt: TGTGCCAGCACCTTCAGGTCGGGAGGGGGCATTAGCTACACCTTC
CDR3aa: CASTFRSGGGISYTF

abundance: once
j_gene: TRBJ2-7
v_gene: TRBV28
d_gene: TRBD1
CDR3nt: TGTGCCAGCAGTGGACAGGGACCCTCCTACGAGCAGTACTTC
CDR3aa: CASSGQGPSYEQYF